A selection of T cell receptor beta chains follows, all from one sample in a study of T cells in Graves' hyperthyroidism and ophthalmopathy. Each CDR3 protein gets one entry after TCRdb re-called the multiplex PCR reads with MiXCR. The table has under 350,000 distinct CDR3 sequences, about 14% seen once; the top ten hold approximately 8.6%. Sequenced: blood. The origin of the receptors is a woman in her twenties or thirties with Graves' hyperthyroidism that later progressed to Graves' ophthalmopathy. CDR3s include the opening cysteine and the closing phenylalanine or tryptophan. A D gene is named only where the DNA matches it firmly. Size values are once, few and many counts, or a class for expanded clones, and some rows have none.

abundance	d_gene	v_gene	j_gene	CDR3nt	CDR3aa
many	TRBD1	TRBV27	TRBJ2-7	TGTGCCAGCAGTTTAGATACAGGGGCGCTCTACGAGCAGTACTTC	CASSLDTGALYEQYF
many	-	TRBV2	TRBJ2-5	TGTGCCAGCACCGAGAGGGACTTCAGGGGGGGCCAGTACTTC	CASTERDFRGGQYF
many	-	TRBV7-9	TRBJ1-1	TGTGCCAGCAGACCAGCTTCTATTTTGCGGTTGAACACTGAAGCTTTCTTT	CASRPASILRLNTEAFF
-	-	TRBV30	TRBJ2-3	TGTGCCTGGACTCGGGACTTCTACACAGATACGCAGTATTTT	CAWTRDFYTDTQYF
-	-	TRBV12-3/TRBV12-4	TRBJ2-5	TGTGCCAGCAGTCTCGGGGGTCTGCGGGACTTC	CASSLGGLRDF
-	-	TRBV19	TRBJ2-7	TGTGCCAGTAGTATAAGGGACAACTCCTACGAGCAGTACTTC	CASSIRDNSYEQYF
-	TRBD2	TRBV19	TRBJ2-7	TGTGCCAGCCTAGAGACTAGCGGGTCTTCCTACGAGCAGTACTTC	CASLETSGSSYEQYF
many	TRBD1	TRBV5-1	TRBJ1-1	TGCGCCAGCAGCTCCATGGGACAGGGGAACACTGAAGCTTTCTTT	CASSSMGQGNTEAFF
many	-	TRBV11-2	TRBJ2-1	TGTGCCAGCAGCCACCGCGGGCTAGGGGTCCATGAGCAGTTCTTC	CASSHRGLGVHEQFF
many	TRBD1	TRBV7-2	TRBJ1-6	TGTGCCAGCAGCGTCGCGGGACAGGAGAATTCACCCCTCCACTTT	CASSVAGQENSPLHF
many	TRBD1	TRBV30	TRBJ1-2	TGTGCCTGGAGGTGGGACAGGGGGCATGGCTACACCTTC	CAWRWDRGHGYTF
many	-	TRBV7-2	TRBJ1-3	TGTGCCAGCAGCTTATTTGGGGGATCTGGAAACACCATATATTTT	CASSLFGGSGNTIYF
-	-	TRBV7-6	TRBJ2-7	TGTGCCAGCAGCTTAGACGGCGAGCAGTACTTC	CASSLDGEQYF
many	-	TRBV27	TRBJ1-1	TGTGCCAGCAGTTCGCTTCTGACAGTGAACACTGAAGCTTTCTTT	CASSSLLTVNTEAFF
many	-	TRBV12-3/TRBV12-4	TRBJ2-3	TGTGCCAGCAGGCTGGGGGGCTTAAGCACAGATACGCAGTATTTT	CASRLGGLSTDTQYF
many	-	TRBV28	TRBJ1-4	TGTGCCAGCGGACAAGGGGGTAACGGTGAAAAACTGTTTTTT	CASGQGGNGEKLFF
many	-	TRBV9	TRBJ2-7	TGTGCCAGCAGCAAGACAGCGCAATCCTACGAGCAGTACTTC	CASSKTAQSYEQYF
-	TRBD1	TRBV12-3/TRBV12-4	TRBJ1-2	TGTGCCAGCAGTTTGGCAGTACCGGGACAGGGGGACAGCTATGGCTACACCTTC	CASSLAVPGQGDSYGYTF
many	TRBD2	TRBV7-2	TRBJ2-3	TGTGCCAGCAGCTTAGGACTAGCGGGAGCGACCCCCGCCACAGATACGCAGTATTTT	CASSLGLAGATPATDTQYF
many	-	TRBV7-2	TRBJ2-3	TGTGCCAGCAGCTCGCCTCCGGGAGAGGGGACAGATACGCAGTATTTT	CASSSPPGEGTDTQYF
few	-	TRBV15	TRBJ2-5	TGTGCCACCAGCAGAGGCATTACAGAGACCCAGTACTTC	CATSRGITETQYF
many	TRBD2	TRBV11-2	TRBJ2-7	TGTGCCAGCAGCTTATTCTTCGCGGGAGGATCCGAGCAGTACTTC	CASSLFFAGGSEQYF
many	TRBD1	TRBV18	TRBJ1-1	TGTGCCAGCTCACCGACGACAGGGATTATGAACACTGAAGCTTTCTTT	CASSPTTGIMNTEAFF
many	-	TRBV20-1	TRBJ2-3	TGCAGTGCTAGAGCTAGGGCAGATACGCAGTATTTT	CSARARADTQYF
-	TRBD2	TRBV3-1	TRBJ2-7	TGTGCCAGCAGCCTCCAGGCGGCGGGGGGACACTACGAGCAGTACTTC	CASSLQAAGGHYEQYF
many	-	TRBV7-2	TRBJ2-3	TGTGCCAGCAGCTTAGGCTTAACGGTAGATACGCAGTATTTT	CASSLGLTVDTQYF
many	-	TRBV28	TRBJ2-7	TGTGCCAGCAGTTTAGCAGGGGCCTCCTACGAGCAGTACTTC	CASSLAGASYEQYF
many	-	TRBV4-3	TRBJ2-4	TGCGCCAGCAGCCCCGATAGCGGACAAAACATTCAGTACTTC	CASSPDSGQNIQYF
-	-	TRBV6-6	TRBJ1-1	TGTGCCAGCAGTTACTCATTGGCGGCCGACAACACTGAAGCTTTCTTT	CASSYSLAADNTEAFF
many	-	TRBV18	TRBJ2-7	TGTGCCAGCTCACCATCGGGACACCTCCCCTACGAGCAGTACTTC	CASSPSGHLPYEQYF
many	-	TRBV28	TRBJ1-5	TGTGCCAGCGTTACGGGACATCAGCCCCAGCATTTT	CASVTGHQPQHF
many	TRBD2	TRBV18	TRBJ2-2	TGTGCCAGCTCACCACGAGGACTAGCATCGGACACCGGGGAGCTGTTTTTT	CASSPRGLASDTGELFF
-	TRBD1	TRBV7-3	TRBJ2-1	TGTGCCAGCAGCTCTTACCCCCAGACAGGGGGCTTGAATGAGCAGTTCTTC	CASSSYPQTGGLNEQFF
many	TRBD1	TRBV6-2/TRBV6-3	TRBJ2-1	TGTGCCAGCAGTTTACGACAGGGGGCAATCAATGAGCAGTTCTTC	CASSLRQGAINEQFF
many	-	TRBV20-1	TRBJ2-5	TGCAGTGCTAGAGATATGGGGGGAGAGACCCAGTACTTC	CSARDMGGETQYF
many	-	TRBV20-1	TRBJ1-1	TGCAGTGCCAGCGTAGGGAGGGATGCTTTCTTT	CSASVGRDAFF
few	-	TRBV5-4	TRBJ1-1	TGTGCCAGCAACCGTGGGGCGGTTATGACAGCTGACACTGAAGCTTTCTTT	CASNRGAVMTADTEAFF
many	TRBD1	TRBV5-1	TRBJ1-1	TGCGCCAGCAGCCGGTCTACAGGGGGAAACACTGAAGCTTTCTTT	CASSRSTGGNTEAFF
many	-	TRBV28	TRBJ1-6	TGTGCCAGCAGTTTTTCTATCGGGAATTCACCCCTCCACTTT	CASSFSIGNSPLHF
many	-	TRBV5-1	TRBJ1-1	TGCGCCAGCGGAATCCTGGGACAGAACACTGAAGCTTTCTTT	CASGILGQNTEAFF
many	TRBD2	TRBV6-2/TRBV6-3	TRBJ2-1	TGTGCCAGCAGTTACTCTACGGGACTAGCGGGATGGGCCCACAATGAGCAGTTCTTC	CASSYSTGLAGWAHNEQFF
-	TRBD2	TRBV28	TRBJ2-7	TGTGCCAGCACCGGTCTAGCGGGAGACGAGCAGTACTTC	CASTGLAGDEQYF
many	TRBD2	TRBV2	TRBJ2-3	TGTGCCAGCAGTCTCCCGGGACTAGCGGTGGGCACAGATACGCAGTATTTT	CASSLPGLAVGTDTQYF
many	-	TRBV6-1	TRBJ2-7	TGTGCCAGCACCGAGGGGATCGGAGACTCGGGGGAGCAGTACTTC	CASTEGIGDSGEQYF
many	-	TRBV29-1	TRBJ2-1	TGCAGCGTAGAGGGCTTATCCTACAATGAGCAGTTCTTC	CSVEGLSYNEQFF
many	TRBD1	TRBV7-9	TRBJ2-6	TGTGCCAGCAGCTCCGGAGACAGGGCTGGGGCCAACGTCCTGACTTTC	CASSSGDRAGANVLTF
many	-	TRBV20-1	TRBJ1-6	TGCAGTGCTAAAAGGGGGTCCTATAATTCACCCCTCCACTTT	CSAKRGSYNSPLHF
many	-	TRBV3-1	TRBJ2-5	TGTGCCAGCAGCCAAGAGATCGGGAGTATAGAGACCCAGTACTTC	CASSQEIGSIETQYF
many	TRBD2	TRBV5-8	TRBJ2-5	TGTGCCAGCAGCCCCCTAGCGGCCTTCCAAGAGACCCAGTACTTC	CASSPLAAFQETQYF
many	-	TRBV5-1	TRBJ2-5	TGCGCCAGCAGCTCGAACCCCCCCGGGGCCGCACAAGAGACCCAGTACTTC	CASSSNPPGAAQETQYF
many	TRBD1	TRBV29-1	TRBJ2-5	TGCAGCGGGACGCGGGGACAGGGCGAGACCCAGTACTTC	CSGTRGQGETQYF
many	-	TRBV7-3	TRBJ2-1	TGTGCCAGCAGCTTAACGCTTGGGCTAGCGCCTCACAATGAGCAGTTCTTC	CASSLTLGLAPHNEQFF
-	-	TRBV7-2	TRBJ2-1	TGTGCCAGCGGAGAGGTTCGGGAGCAGTTCTTC	CASGEVREQFF
few	-	TRBV20-1	TRBJ2-7	TGCAGTGCTCTCGGACAAACTACGGTTTCGGAGCAGTACTTC	CSALGQTTVSEQYF
many	TRBD1	TRBV2	TRBJ1-5	TGTGCCAGCAGTGTGCCTCCAGGGGGTCAGCCCCAGCATTTT	CASSVPPGGQPQHF